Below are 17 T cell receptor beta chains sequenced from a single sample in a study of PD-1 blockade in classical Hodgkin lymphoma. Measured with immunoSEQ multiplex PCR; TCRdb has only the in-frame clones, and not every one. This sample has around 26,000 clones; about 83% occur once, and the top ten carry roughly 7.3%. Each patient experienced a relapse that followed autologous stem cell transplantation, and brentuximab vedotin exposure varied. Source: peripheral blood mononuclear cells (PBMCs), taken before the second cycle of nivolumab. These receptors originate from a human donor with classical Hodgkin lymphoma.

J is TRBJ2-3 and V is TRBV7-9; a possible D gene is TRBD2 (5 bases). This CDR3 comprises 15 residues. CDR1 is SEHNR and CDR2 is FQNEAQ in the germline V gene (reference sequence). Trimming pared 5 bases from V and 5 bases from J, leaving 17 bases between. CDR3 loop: CASSEQFVEGDTQYF. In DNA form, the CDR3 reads TGTGCCAGCAGCGAACAGTTTGTTGAGGGAGATACGCAGTATTTT.

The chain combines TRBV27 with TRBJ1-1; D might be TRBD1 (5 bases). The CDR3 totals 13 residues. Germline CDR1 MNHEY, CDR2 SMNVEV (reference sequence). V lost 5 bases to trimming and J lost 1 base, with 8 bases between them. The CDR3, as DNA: TGTGCCAGCAGTCCGGGGACGAACACTGAAGCTTTCTTT. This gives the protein CASSPGTNTEAFF.

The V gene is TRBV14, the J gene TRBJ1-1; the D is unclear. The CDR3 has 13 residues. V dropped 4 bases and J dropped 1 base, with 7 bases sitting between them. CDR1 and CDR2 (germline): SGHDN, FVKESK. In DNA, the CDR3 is TGTGCCAGCAGCCCGTGGGGGAACACTGAAGCTTTCTTT. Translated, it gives CASSPWGNTEAFF. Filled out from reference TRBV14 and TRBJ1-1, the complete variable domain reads EAGVTQFPSHSVIEKGQTVTLRCDPISGHDNLYWYRRVMGKEIKFLLHFVKESKQDESGMPNNRFLAERTGGTYSTLKVQPAELEDSGVYFCASSPWGNTEAFFGQGTRLTVV.

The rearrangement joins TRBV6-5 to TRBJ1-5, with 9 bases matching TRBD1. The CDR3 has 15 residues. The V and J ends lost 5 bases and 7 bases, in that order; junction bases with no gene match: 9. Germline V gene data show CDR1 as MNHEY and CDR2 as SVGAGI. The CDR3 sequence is CASSTSRTGEQPQHF. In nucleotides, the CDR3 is TGTGCCAGCAGTACCTCGAGGACAGGGGAGCAGCCCCAGCATTTT.

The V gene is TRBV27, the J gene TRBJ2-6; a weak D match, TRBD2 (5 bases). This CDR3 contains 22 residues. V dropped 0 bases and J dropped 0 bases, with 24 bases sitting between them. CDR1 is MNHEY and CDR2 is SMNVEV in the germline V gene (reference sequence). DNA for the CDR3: TGTGCCAGCAGTTTATCGAGGGCAATAGGGTCAGGTGAACTCTCTGGGGCCAACGTCCTGACTTTC. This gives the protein CASSLSRAIGSGELSGANVLTF.

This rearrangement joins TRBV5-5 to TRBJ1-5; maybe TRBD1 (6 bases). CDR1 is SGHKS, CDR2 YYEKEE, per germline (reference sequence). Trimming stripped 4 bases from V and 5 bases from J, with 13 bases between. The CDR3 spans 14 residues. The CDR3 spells CASSPLGADQPQHF. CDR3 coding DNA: TGTGCCAGCAGCCCTTTGGGGGCAGATCAGCCCCAGCATTTT.

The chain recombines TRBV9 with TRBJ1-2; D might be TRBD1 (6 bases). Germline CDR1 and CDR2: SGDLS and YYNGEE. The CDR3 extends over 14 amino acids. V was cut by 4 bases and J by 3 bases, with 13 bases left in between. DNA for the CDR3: TGTGCCAGCAGCCCTGGGGGCGGCGACTATGGCTACACCTTC. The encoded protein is CASSPGGGDYGYTF. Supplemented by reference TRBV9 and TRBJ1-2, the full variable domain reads DSGVTQTPKHLITATGQRVTLRCSPRSGDLSVYWYQQSLDQGLQFLIQYYNGEERAKGNILERFSAQQFPDLHSELNLSSLELGDSALYFCASSPGGGDYGYTFGSGTRLTVV.

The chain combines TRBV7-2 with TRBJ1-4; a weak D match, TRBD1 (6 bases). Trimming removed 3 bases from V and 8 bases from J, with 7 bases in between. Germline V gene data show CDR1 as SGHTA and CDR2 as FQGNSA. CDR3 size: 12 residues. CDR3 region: CASSFTGEKLFF. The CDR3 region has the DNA TGTGCCAGCAGCTTTACAGGGGAAAAACTGTTTTTT.

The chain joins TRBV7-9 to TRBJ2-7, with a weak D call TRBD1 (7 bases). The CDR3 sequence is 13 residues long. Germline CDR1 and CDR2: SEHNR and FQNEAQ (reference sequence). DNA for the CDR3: TGTGCAGCCCAGGGGGGCCTTCTCCACGAGCAGTACTTC. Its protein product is CAAQGGLLHEQYF.

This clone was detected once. The CDR3, as DNA: TGTGCCAGCAGCTTGGTTGTGGGCCCGAACACCGGGGAGCTGTTTTTT. Translated: CASSLVVGPNTGELFF. This chain links TRBV5-8 with TRBJ2-2; D is undetermined. Between the trimmed V and J ends, which lost 0 bases and 0 bases, there was a span of 9 bases. CDR3 size: 16 residues. Germline lookup yields CDR1 SGHTS and CDR2 YDEGEE. The variable domain in full, with the rest retrieved from reference TRBV5-8 and TRBJ2-2, is EAGVTQSPTHLIKTRGQQATLRCSPISGHTSVYWYQQALGLGLQFLLWYDEGEERNRGNFPPRFSGRQFPNYSSELNVNALELEDSALYLCASSLVVGPNTGELFFGEGSRLTVL.

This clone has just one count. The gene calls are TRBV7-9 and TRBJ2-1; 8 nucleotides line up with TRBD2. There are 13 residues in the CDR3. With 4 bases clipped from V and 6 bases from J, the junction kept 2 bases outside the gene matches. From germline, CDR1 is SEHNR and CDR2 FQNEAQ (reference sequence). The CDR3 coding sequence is TGTGCCAGCAGCTCGGGAGGGCCCAATGAGCAGTTCTTC. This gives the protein CASSSGGPNEQFF.

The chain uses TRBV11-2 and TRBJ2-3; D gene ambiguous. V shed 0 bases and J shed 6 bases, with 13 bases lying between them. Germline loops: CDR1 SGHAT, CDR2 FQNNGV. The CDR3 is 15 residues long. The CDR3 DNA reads TGTGCCAGCAGCTTAGATCGTAGTACAATGGATACGCAGTATTTT. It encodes CASSLDRSTMDTQYF. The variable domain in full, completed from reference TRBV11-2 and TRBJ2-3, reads EAGVAQSPRYKIIEKRQSVAFWCNPISGHATLYWYQQILGQGPKLLIQFQNNGVVDDSQLPKDRFSAERLKGVDSTLKIQPAKLEDSAVYLCASSLDRSTMDTQYFGPGTRLTVL.

CDR3 nucleotide sequence: TGTGCCAGTAGGCGTCCCGGGACATTCAGCAATCAGCCCCAGCATTTT. Encoded protein: CASRRPGTFSNQPQHF. The genes are TRBV19 and TRBJ1-5, with a possible D match to TRBD1 (6 bases). V was cut by 6 bases and J by 1 base, with 16 bases left in between. Germline-derived CDR1 and CDR2 are LNHDA and SQIVND (reference sequence). The CDR3 totals 16 residues.

CDR3: CASSLSWDTEAFF. As DNA, the CDR3 is TGTGCCAGCAGTTTATCGTGGGACACTGAAGCTTTCTTT. The chain combines TRBV27 with TRBJ1-1; no definite D call. V shed 0 bases and J shed 3 bases, with 5 bases lying between them. The germline gives CDR1 MNHEY, CDR2 SMNVEV (reference sequence). The length of the CDR3 is 13 residues.

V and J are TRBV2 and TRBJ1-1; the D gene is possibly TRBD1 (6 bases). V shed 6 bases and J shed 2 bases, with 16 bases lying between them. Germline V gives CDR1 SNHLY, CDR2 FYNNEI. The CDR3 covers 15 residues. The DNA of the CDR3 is TGTGCCAGCAGGTCCACCCGGGGGGGCAACACTGAAGCTTTCTTT. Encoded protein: CASRSTRGGNTEAFF.

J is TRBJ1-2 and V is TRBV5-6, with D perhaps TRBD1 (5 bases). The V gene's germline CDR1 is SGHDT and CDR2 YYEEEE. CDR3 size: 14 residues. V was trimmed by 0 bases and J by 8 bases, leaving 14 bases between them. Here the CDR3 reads CASSLGAGLEGYTF. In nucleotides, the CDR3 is TGTGCCAGCAGCTTGGGAGCAGGGTTGGAAGGCTACACCTTC.

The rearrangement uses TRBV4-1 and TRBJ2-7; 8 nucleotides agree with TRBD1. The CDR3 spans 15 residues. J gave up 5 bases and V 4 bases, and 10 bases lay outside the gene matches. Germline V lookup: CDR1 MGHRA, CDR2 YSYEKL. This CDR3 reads CASSPRFDRGDEQYF. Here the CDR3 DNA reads TGCGCCAGCAGCCCAAGATTCGACAGGGGCGACGAGCAGTACTTC.